This T cell receptor (beta chain) was captured in a study of blood T cells in healthy people across ages. Study information: About one barcoded beta molecule per two T cells came from capture by template switching.

General study results and limits: A strong correlation was found between TCR beta diversity and the percentage of naive T cells.

Combining a sample-barcoded 5' primer with a J-beta primer mix, a second PCR ran for roughly 7 to 12 cycles. The template-switch adaptor was a 5' adaptor with 12 random nucleotides. It tagged each cDNA molecule. Researchers report that each sample yielded at least 2.5 million CDR3-containing paired-end reads. From the 5' RACE reads, TCRdb called clonotypes with MiXCR, one entry per CDR3 protein. The sample carries about 1,600,000 distinct CDR3 sequences, around two fifths recorded once. V gave up 5 bases and J gave up 4 bases; unmatched junction bases: 6. Germline loops: CDR1 MDHEN, CDR2 SYDVKM. CDR3 length: 14 amino acids. A few counts support this clonotype. Its specificity is unknown.

V usage is TRBV28 and J usage is TRBJ2-7; TRBD1 matches at 9 bases. This TCR came from a woman between 18 and 29 years old in good health. The sequenced sample consisted of blood. CDR3 coding DNA: TGTGCCAGCAGTGAGACAGGGGGGGCGTACGAGCAGTACTTC. Residues: CASSETGGAYEQYF.